Each of the 2 T cell receptor beta chains below was sequenced from the same sample in a study of blood T cell repertoires in COVID-19. Produced via immunoSEQ multiplex PCR; TCRdb's table is partial and in-frame only. The sample holds 140,000 to 150,000 clones, 87% seen once. Material: PBMCs or T cells enriched from blood (not recorded which). The receptor source for this set is a man between 60 and 75 years old who had recovered from COVID-19.

The chain is built from TRBV5-1 and TRBJ1-2; no firm D call. The germline CDR1 and CDR2 sequences are SGHRS and YFSETQ. The CDR3 consists of 16 residues. Trimming removed 3 bases from V and 7 bases from J, with 22 bases in between. The CDR3 region is CASSWTPLGAGFGYTF. In nucleotides, the CDR3 is TGCGCCAGCAGCTGGACTCCGTTAGGAGCTGGTTTTGGCTACACCTTC.

This chain connects TRBV27 to TRBJ1-1; D ambiguous. V was trimmed by 2 bases and J by 7 bases, leaving 8 bases between them. This CDR3 has 12 residues. Germline CDR1 MNHEY, CDR2 SMNVEV (reference sequence). CDR3 sequence reads: CASSLRFGEAFF. DNA of the CDR3: TGTGCCAGCAGTTTAAGATTCGGTGAAGCTTTCTTT.